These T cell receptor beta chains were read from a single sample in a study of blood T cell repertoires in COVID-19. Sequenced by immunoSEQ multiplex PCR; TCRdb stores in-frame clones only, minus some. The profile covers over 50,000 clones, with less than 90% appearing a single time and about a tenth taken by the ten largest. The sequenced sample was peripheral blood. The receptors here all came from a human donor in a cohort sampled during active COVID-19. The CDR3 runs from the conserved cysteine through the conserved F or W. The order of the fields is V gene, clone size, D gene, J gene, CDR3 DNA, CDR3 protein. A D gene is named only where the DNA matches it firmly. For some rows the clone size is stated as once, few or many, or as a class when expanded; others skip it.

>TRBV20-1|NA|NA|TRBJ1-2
TGCAGTGCTAGTCGGGGGGGGGCTAACTATGGCTACACCTTC
CSASRGGANYGYTF
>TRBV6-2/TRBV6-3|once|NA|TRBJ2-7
TGTGCCAGCAGTTACCCTCCAGAACACAGGGTTCGCGAGCAGTACTTC
CASSYPPEHRVREQYF
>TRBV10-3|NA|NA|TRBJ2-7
TGTGCCATCAAACAGGGGACTTCCTACGAGCAGTACTTC
CAIKQGTSYEQYF
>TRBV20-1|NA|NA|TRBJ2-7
TGCAGTGCTAGTGCCCGCGAGGCCCTTTCCTACGAGCAGTACTTC
CSASAREALSYEQYF
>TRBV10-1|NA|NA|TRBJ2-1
TGCGCCAGCAGTAGACAGGAGTACAATGAGCAGTTCTTC
CASSRQEYNEQFF
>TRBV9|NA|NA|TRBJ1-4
TGTGCCAGCAGCGTAGAATTAGAGCCGGGAAAACTGTTTTTT
CASSVELEPGKLFF
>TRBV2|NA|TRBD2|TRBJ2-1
TGTGCCAGCAGTGAAGGGCTAGCGGGGTACAATGAGCAGTTCTTC
CASSEGLAGYNEQFF
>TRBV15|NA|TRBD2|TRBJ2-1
TGTGCCACCAGTCCTCAGGTCGGGAGGGCCCGGTACAATGAGCAGTTCTTC
CATSPQVGRARYNEQFF
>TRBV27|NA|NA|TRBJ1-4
TGTGCCAGCAGTTTATCGGATGGGGCAGATAGGGAACTGTTTTTT
CASSLSDGADRELFF
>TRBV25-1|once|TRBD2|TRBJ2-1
TGTGCCAGCAGGGGGACTAGCGGGAGGCCCTATGAGCAGTTCTTC
CASRGTSGRPYEQFF
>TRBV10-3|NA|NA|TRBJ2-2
TGTGCCGTCGGGAATCTCTCGTCCGGGGAGCTGTTTTTT
CAVGNLSSGELFF
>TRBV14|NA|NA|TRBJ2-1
TGTGCCAGCAGCCAAGTGGTCGGGAGCAGGTACAATGAGCAGTTCTTC
CASSQVVGSRYNEQFF
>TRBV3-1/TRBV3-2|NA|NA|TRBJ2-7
TGTGCCAGCAGCCAAGTTGAGGGCGAGCAGTACTTC
CASSQVEGEQYF
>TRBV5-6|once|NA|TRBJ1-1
TGTGCCAGCAGCTCGCCGGGGAACACTGAAGCTTTCTTT
CASSSPGNTEAFF
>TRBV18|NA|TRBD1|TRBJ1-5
TGTGCCAGCTCACCGGGGACAGGCATTCAGCCCCAGCATTTT
CASSPGTGIQPQHF
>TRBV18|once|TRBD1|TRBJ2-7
TGTGCCAGCTCACCACTGAGGACAGGAAGAACCTCCTACGAGCAGTACTTC
CASSPLRTGRTSYEQYF
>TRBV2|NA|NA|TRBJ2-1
TGTGCCAGCACCGAACAGGGCCTCTCCTACAATGAGCAGTTCTTC
CASTEQGLSYNEQFF
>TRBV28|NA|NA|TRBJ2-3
TGTGCCAGCAGTTCCCGACGAGCCGGAGAGGTAGATACGCAGTATTTT
CASSSRRAGEVDTQYF
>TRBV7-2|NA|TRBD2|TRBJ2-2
TGTGCCAGCAGCTCGACGACTAGCGGGAGGAACACCGGGGAGCTGTTTTTT
CASSSTTSGRNTGELFF
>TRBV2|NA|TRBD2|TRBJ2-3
TGTGCCAGCAGTGCTAGCGGGAGGGTGTGGACAGATACGCAGTATTTT
CASSASGRVWTDTQYF
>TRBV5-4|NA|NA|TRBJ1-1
TGTGCCAGCAGCTTGGAACAAAGGAACACTGAAGCTTTCTTT
CASSLEQRNTEAFF
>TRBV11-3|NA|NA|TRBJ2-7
TGTGCCAGCAGCTTAGGTCAGGGGGGCTCCTACGAGCAGTACTTC
CASSLGQGGSYEQYF
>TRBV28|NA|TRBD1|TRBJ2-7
TGTGCCAGCTCCCGGGGACAGTTCTACGAGCAGTACTTC
CASSRGQFYEQYF
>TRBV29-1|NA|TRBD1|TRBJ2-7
TGCAGCGCCCAGCCGGGACAGGGTAATTTGAACGAGCAGTACTTC
CSAQPGQGNLNEQYF
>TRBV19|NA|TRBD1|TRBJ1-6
TGTGCCAGTACCTCAGGGGGCTATAATTCACCCCTCCACTTT
CASTSGGYNSPLHF
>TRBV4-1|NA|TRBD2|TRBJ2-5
TGCGCCAGCAGCCGCTTAGGACTAGCGGGAGGGCCAAGGGAGCAGACCCAGTACTTC
CASSRLGLAGGPREQTQYF
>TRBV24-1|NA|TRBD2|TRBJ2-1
TGTGCCACCAGTGAAGGTGCTAGCGGGAGAAAGCAGTTCTTC
CATSEGASGRKQFF
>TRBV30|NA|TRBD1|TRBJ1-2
TGTGCCTGGAGGGCAGGGGGCGTCTATGGCTACACCTTC
CAWRAGGVYGYTF
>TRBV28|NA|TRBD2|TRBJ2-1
TGTGCCAGCAGTTTAGGCGGGAGAGCTGGGCATGAGCAGTTCTTC
CASSLGGRAGHEQFF
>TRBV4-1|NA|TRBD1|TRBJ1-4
TGCGCCAGCAGCCGAGAGGGGGCCACTAATGAAAAACTGTTTTTT
CASSREGATNEKLFF
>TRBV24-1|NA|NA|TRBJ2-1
TGTGCCACCAGTGGTGGGAGTAGCAATGAGCAGTTCTTC
CATSGGSSNEQFF
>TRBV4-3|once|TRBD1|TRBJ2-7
TGCGCCAGCAGCCGGGACAGGTCGAGCCTCTACGAGCAGTACTTC
CASSRDRSSLYEQYF
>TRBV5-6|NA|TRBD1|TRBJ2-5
TGTGCCAGCAGCTCTCGGACAGGGCAAGAGACCCAGTACTTC
CASSSRTGQETQYF
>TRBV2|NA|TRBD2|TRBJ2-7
TGTGCCAGCGTGCGGGAGGGCTTTACCTACGAGCAGTACTTC
CASVREGFTYEQYF
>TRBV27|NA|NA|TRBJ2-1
TGTGCCAGCAGTTTCACAGGACCGCCCTCCAATGAGCAGTTCTTC
CASSFTGPPSNEQFF
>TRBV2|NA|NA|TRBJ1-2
TGTGCCAGCAGTGAAGGGCGGGGAAACTATGGCTACACCTTC
CASSEGRGNYGYTF